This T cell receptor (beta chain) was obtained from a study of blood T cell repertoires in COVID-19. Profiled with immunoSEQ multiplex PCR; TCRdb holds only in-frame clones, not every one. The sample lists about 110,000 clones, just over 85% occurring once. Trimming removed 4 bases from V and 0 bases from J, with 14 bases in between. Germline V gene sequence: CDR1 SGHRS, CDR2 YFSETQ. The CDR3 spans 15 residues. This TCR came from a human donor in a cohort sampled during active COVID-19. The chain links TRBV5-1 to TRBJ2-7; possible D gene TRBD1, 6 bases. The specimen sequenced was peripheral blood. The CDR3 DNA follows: TGCGCCAGCAGCCCCCGGACAGACCGCTCCTACGAGCAGTACTTC. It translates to CASSPRTDRSYEQYF.